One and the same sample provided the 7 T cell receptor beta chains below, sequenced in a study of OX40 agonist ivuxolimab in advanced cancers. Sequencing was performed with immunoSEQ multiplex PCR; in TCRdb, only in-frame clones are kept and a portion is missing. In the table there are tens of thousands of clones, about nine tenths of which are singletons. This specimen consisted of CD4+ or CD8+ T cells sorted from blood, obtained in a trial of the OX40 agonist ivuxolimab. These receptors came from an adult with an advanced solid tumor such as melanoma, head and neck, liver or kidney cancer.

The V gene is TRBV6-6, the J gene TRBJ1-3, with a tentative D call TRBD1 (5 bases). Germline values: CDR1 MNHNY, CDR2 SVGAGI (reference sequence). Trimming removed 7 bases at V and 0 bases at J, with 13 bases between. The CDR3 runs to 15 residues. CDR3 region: CASNPGGSSGNTIYF. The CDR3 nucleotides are TGTGCCAGCAACCCTGGGGGGAGCTCTGGAAACACCATATATTTT.

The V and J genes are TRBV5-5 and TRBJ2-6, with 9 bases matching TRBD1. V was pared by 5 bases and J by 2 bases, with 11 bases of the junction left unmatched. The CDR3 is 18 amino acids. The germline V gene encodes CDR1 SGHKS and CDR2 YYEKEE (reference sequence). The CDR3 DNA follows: TGTGCCAGCAGTCGATCCGGGACAGGGAGCCCTGGGGCCAACGTCCTGACTTTC. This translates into CASSRSGTGSPGANVLTF.

In DNA, the CDR3 is TGTGCCAGCAGCTTGCAACAGGGTAGCCACGAGCAGTACTTC. This encodes CASSLQQGSHEQYF. The chain is built from TRBV5-5 and TRBJ2-7; possibly TRBD1 for D (6 bases). The CDR3 consists of 14 residues. With 1 base removed from V and 5 bases from J, the gap between germline ends came to 13 bases. Germline-derived CDR1 and CDR2 are SGHKS and YYEKEE (reference sequence).

Written as DNA, the CDR3 is TGTGCCAGTCGCGGTGCCTACGAGCAGTACTTC. Its protein product is CASRGAYEQYF. This rearrangement joins TRBV18 to TRBJ2-7; D uncertain. Germline-derived CDR1 and CDR2 are KGHSH and LQKENI. With 9 bases removed from V and 2 bases from J, the gap between germline ends came to 8 bases. The CDR3 is 11 residues long.

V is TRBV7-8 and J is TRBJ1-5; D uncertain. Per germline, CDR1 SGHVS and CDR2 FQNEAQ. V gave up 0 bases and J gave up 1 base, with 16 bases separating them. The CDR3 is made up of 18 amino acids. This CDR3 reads CASSLAWSGAMSNQPQHF. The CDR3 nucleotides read TGTGCCAGCAGCTTAGCCTGGAGCGGAGCGATGAGCAATCAGCCCCAGCATTTT.

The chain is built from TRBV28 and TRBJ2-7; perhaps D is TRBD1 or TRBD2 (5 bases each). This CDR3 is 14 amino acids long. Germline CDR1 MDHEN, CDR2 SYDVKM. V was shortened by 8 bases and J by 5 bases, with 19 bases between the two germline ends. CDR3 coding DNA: TGTGCCAGCCATAGAGGGGCAGGGATGGACGAGCAGTACTTC. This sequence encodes CASHRGAGMDEQYF.

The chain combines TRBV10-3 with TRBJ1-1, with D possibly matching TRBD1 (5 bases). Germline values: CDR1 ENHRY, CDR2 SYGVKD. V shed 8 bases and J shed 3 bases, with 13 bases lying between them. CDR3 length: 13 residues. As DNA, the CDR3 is TGTGCCATCGCAGGGAGAGGGGACACTGAAGCTTTCTTT. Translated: CAIAGRGDTEAFF.